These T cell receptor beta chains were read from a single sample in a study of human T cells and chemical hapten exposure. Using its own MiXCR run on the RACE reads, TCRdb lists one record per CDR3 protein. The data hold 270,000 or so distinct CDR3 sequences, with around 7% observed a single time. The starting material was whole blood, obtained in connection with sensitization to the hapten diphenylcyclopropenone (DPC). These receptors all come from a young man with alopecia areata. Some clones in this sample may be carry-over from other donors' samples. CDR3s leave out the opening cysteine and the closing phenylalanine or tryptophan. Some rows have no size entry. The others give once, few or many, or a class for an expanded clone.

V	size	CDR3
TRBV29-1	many	SVEGTSYEQY
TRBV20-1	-	SARDGFRDSGNTIY
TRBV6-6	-	ASTPWGVPSTDTQY
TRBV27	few	ASSLDRFYEQY
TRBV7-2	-	ASSLYTGTYEQY
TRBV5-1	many	ASSTNRGSYNEQF
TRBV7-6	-	VSSSRQGARTGELF
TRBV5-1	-	ASSQGQGDSGTQY
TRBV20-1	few	SAQDRARYSNQPQH
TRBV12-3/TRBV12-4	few	ATKRGGRRGYNEQF